This entry describes one T cell receptor beta chain. The sample belongs to a study of blood T cell repertoires in COVID-19. Study as a whole: From the United States, Italy and Spain came samples of acute and convalescent COVID-19. Sources were T cells, B-cell-depleted T cells, or PBMCs; the material itself was cDNA or gDNA.

The CDR3 length is 13 residues. V lost 1 base, J lost 10 bases, and 4 bases stayed unmatched. The germline V gene has CDR1 SGHDN and CDR2 FVKESK. Per the study methods: By means of reference gene primer amplification, nucleated cell counts were estimated. Sequencing used immunoSEQ multiplex PCR; TCRdb keeps in-frame clones, though not all of them. V, J and clone size are taken as reported in that table, and D and trimming were inferred from the DNA itself. The sample carries about 210,000 clones, more than 70% recorded once. The sample comprised peripheral blood. This chain links TRBV14 with TRBJ2-1, with 7 bases that match TRBD2. This clonotype was sampled from a woman between 45 and 65 years old with acute or convalescent COVID-19. This CDR3 is CASSQVGRGEQFF. The DNA of the CDR3 is TGTGCCAGCAGCCAAGTAGGGAGGGGCGAGCAGTTCTTC.